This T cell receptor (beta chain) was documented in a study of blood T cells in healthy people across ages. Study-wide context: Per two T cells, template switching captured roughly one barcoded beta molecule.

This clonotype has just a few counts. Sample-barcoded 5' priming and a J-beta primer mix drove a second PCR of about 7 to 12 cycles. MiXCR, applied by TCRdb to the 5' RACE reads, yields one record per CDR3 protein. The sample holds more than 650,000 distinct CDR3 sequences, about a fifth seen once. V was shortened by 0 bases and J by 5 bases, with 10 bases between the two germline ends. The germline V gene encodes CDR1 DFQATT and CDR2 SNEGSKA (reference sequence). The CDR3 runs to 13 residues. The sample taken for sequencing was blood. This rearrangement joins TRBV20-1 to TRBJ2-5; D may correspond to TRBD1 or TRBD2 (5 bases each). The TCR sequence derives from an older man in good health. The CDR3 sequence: CSARDSGLETQYF. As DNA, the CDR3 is TGCAGTGCTAGAGATTCGGGGCTGGAGACCCAGTACTTC.